This T cell receptor (beta chain) was recorded in a study of metastatic and nonmetastatic thyroid tumors. Study-level information: Both malignant and benign thyroid patients supplied peripheral blood and tumor or nodule tissue samples, across which the repertoires of these patients were then compared. Study-wide results and caveats: Patients with malignant thyroid tumors reportedly had significantly higher TCR beta diversity than those with benign nodules, in blood and tumor.

Using MiXCR, TCRdb reanalyzed the PCR reads. The repertoire holds a few thousand clones, 37% seen once, with roughly 17% in the top ten. This CDR3 is built from 14 residues. V was pared by 5 bases and J by 2 bases, with 11 bases between. The germline CDR1 and CDR2 sequences are SEHNR and FQNEAQ (reference sequence). A note on this clone: Its cognate antigen is unknown.

Patients had received no treatment of any kind before thyroid surgery. The receptor was derived from a male donor with papillary thyroid cancer or a benign thyroid nodule (not recorded which). Some clones in this sample may be carry-over from other donors' samples. The gene calls are TRBV7-9 and TRBJ2-3, with TRBD1 as a possible D gene (5 bases). Sequenced input: tumor tissue. The CDR3 loop is CASSLDTNTDTQYF. In DNA, the CDR3 is TGTGCCAGCAGCCTGGACACGAACACAGATACGCAGTATTTT.